This paragraph reports one T cell receptor beta chain. What it binds is unknown. CD45RO/CCR7/CD25/CD127/CD95/CD27 staining was used to isolate CD4+ naive, central memory, regulatory and stem cell-like memory cells by sorting. This sample is drawn from a study of beta chain features in type 1 diabetes. Study results and limitations: TCRB CDR3s from Type 1 diabetes patients were moderately but significantly shorter in all four CD4+ subsets.

The authors reverse transcribed all of the isolated RNA, so sequencing captured expressed TCRB transcripts. Produced via immunoSEQ multiplex PCR; TCRdb's table is partial and in-frame only. The table includes 600,000 or so clones, more than 13% detected once. This TCR was recovered from a man aged 18 to 29 with type 1 diabetes. Sequenced: naive CD4+ T cells from blood.

This CDR3 is CASSPTSGGSEAFF. Written as DNA, the CDR3 is TGCGCCAGCAGCCCCACAAGTGGGGGCTCTGAAGCTTTCTTT. The V and J genes are TRBV5-1 and TRBJ1-1; perhaps TRBD1 as D (6 bases). Per the germline V gene, CDR1 is SGHRS and CDR2 is YFSETQ. CDR3 size: 14 residues. V was trimmed by 4 bases and J by 6 bases, leaving 16 bases between them.